The clone carrying this T cell receptor beta chain was seen a few times. Its matching antigen is unknown. This sample was included in a study of T-cell memory formation after mild COVID-19. General study findings and limits: Shrinking CD4+ clones resided mostly in CM and EM, and CD8+ ones in EMRA. Pre-infection memory already had some responding clones, implying cross-reactive memory joined. Contracting clones from day 15 to 85 had balanced CD4/CD8; later expanders favoured CD4+. Clones from the second wave (peaking day 37) had unconfirmed SARS-CoV-2 specificity.

This CDR3 contains 18 residues. Germline loops: CDR1 GTSNPN, CDR2 SVGIG (reference sequence). V was trimmed by 1 base and J by 2 bases, leaving 21 bases between them. TCRdb re-called the 5' RACE reads through MiXCR, storing one row per CDR3 protein. The sample consists of roughly 510,000 distinct CDR3 sequences, 17% of them appearing once. The rearrangement links TRBV30 to TRBJ2-1; maybe TRBD2 (6 bases). The specimen was PBMCs or a T cell subset sorted from them (not recorded which). The clonotype was recovered from an adult woman who had mild COVID-19 (a few samples of this study predate the infection). Cell type and time point are not known. The CDR3 loop is CAWSATDPRRGPYNEQFF. The CDR3 DNA reads TGTGCCTGGAGTGCAACCGACCCCCGGCGGGGACCCTACAATGAGCAGTTCTTC.